The source of this TCR beta chain is a study of T cell clonotyping in hematopoietic cell transplantation. As for the study in general: Recipients' pretransplant samples followed cytoreduction. Findings and caveats of the study: Broader posttransplant TCR repertoire diversity was predicted by graft donor and pretransplant recipient Inverse Simpson Index values.

As regards this clone: Its target is unknown.

Time point noted: recipient sample about 28 days before transplant, after cytoreduction. From germline, CDR1 is SGHDT and CDR2 YYEEEE. Trimming removed 2 bases from V and 6 bases from J; junction bases left unmatched: 7. This CDR3 region has 15 residues. Profiled with immunoSEQ multiplex PCR; TCRdb holds only in-frame clones, not every one. The sample carries fewer than 50,000 clones, 85% to 90% recorded once. The chain employs TRBV5-6 and TRBJ2-3; 9 nucleotides line up with TRBD1. Source: peripheral blood mononuclear cells, taken before stem cell transplant. This TCR derives from a man between 60 and 75 years old with biphenotypic leukemia. Some clones in this sample may be carry-over from other donors' samples. This CDR3 is CASSFGTGYRDTQYF. As DNA, the CDR3 is TGTGCCAGCAGCTTTGGGACAGGGTATAGGGATACGCAGTATTTT.